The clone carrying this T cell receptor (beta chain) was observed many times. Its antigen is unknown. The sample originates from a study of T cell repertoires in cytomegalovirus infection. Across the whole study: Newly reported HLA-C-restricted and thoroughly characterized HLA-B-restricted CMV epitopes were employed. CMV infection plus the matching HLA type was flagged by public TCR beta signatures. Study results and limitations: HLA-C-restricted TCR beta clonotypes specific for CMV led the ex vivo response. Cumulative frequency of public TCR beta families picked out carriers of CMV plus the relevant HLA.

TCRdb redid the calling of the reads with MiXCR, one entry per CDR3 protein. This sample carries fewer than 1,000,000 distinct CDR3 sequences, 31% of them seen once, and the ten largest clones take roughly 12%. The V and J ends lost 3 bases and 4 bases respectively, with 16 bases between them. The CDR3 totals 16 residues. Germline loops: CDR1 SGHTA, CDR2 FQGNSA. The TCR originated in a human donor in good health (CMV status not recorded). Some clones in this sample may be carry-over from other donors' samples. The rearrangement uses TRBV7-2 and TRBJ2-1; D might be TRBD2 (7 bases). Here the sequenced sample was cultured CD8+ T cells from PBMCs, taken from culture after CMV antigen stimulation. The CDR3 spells CASSFPSGGQYNEQFF. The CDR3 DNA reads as TGTGCCAGCAGCTTCCCCTCCGGGGGGCAGTACAATGAGCAGTTCTTC.